What follows describes a single T cell receptor beta chain. Its antigen is unidentified. The data were taken from a study of T cell responses to AZD1222 COVID-19 vaccine. Generated by immunoSEQ multiplex PCR, the TCRdb table keeps only in-frame clones and is missing some. The data hold more than 15,000 clones, with just under 90% observed a single time. Regarding the study as a whole: Targeting of unmutated variant regions was reportedly seen in nearly half of spike-specific TCRs.

This TCR was recovered from an adult who received the AZD1222 COVID-19 vaccine. This specimen was peripheral blood, taken 28 days after the second AZD1222 dose.

CDR3 coding DNA: TGTGCCAGACTAAAAGGGGGCGAGGCTGAGCAGTACGTC. It codes for CARLKGGEAEQYV. V is TRBV5-4 and J is TRBJ2-7, with TRBD1 identical over 7 bases. With V trimmed by 8 bases and J by 7 bases, 12 bases remained unmatched. The germline gives CDR1 SGHNT, CDR2 YYREEE (reference sequence). The CDR3 length is 13 residues.